Following are 13 T cell receptor beta chains from one sample sequenced in a study of T-cell reconstitution after alpha-beta-depleted transplantation in children. Preparing the TCRbeta library involved the use of unique molecular identifiers. TCRdb called the PCR reads again in MiXCR, with one record for every CDR3 protein. The repertoire holds fewer than 130,000 distinct CDR3 sequences, with 10% as singletons. The sample in question was PBMCs from the stem cell graft donor, obtained from the stem cell graft. The receptors were sampled from a human donor who donated a stem cell graft to a child with acute lymphoblastic leukemia.

This clonotype was observed at least ten times. CDR3 DNA: TGTGCCAGCAGCTTTACGGGGTTGAACACCGGGGAGCTGTTTTTT. This codes for CASSFTGLNTGELFF. V usage is TRBV5-8 and J usage is TRBJ2-2; possibly TRBD2 for D (5 bases). V dropped 2 bases and J dropped 1 base, with 9 bases sitting between them. The germline V gene has CDR1 SGHTS and CDR2 YDEGEE. The CDR3 extends over 15 amino acids.

This clonotype was counted many times. The V call is TRBV2, the J call TRBJ2-5; no clear D. CDR1 SNHLY and CDR2 FYNNEI come from the germline V gene. V gave up 4 bases and J gave up 1 base, with 10 bases separating them. CDR3 length: 14 residues. CDR3 coding DNA: TGTGCCAGCAGTGGACTTTTGGCCCAAGAGACCCAGTACTTC. Translated, it gives CASSGLLAQETQYF.

This clonotype was seen at least ten times. The chain combines TRBV19 with TRBJ1-1; TRBD1 aligns across 7 bases. V gave up 4 bases and J gave up 0 bases; unmatched junction bases: 2. The germline V gene encodes CDR1 LNHDA and CDR2 SQIVND (reference sequence). CDR3 length: 14 amino acids. The CDR3 nucleotides read TGTGCCAGTAGTACCAGGGGGATGAACACTGAAGCTTTCTTT. Protein product: CASSTRGMNTEAFF. Full variable domain (rest looked up from reference TRBV19 and TRBJ1-1): DGGITQSPKYLFRKEGQNVTLSCEQNLNHDAMYWYRQDPGQGLRLIYYSQIVNDFQKGDIAEGYSVSREKKESFPLTVTSAQKNPTAFYLCASSTRGMNTEAFFGQGTRLTVV.

This clonotype appeared many times. V and J are TRBV12-3 or TRBV12-4 and TRBJ2-5, with D hard to call. The CDR3 runs 14 residues. Trimming removed 3 bases at V and 5 bases at J, with 13 bases between. The CDR3, as DNA: TGTGCCAGCAGTTTGAAGGGAACGTTCGAGACCCAGTACTTC. This translates into CASSLKGTFETQYF.

This clonotype showed up many times. The J gene is TRBJ1-2, the V gene TRBV3-1; D unclear. The CDR3 contains 15 residues. Germline CDR1 is LGHDT and CDR2 is YNNKEL (reference sequence). V lost 1 base to trimming and J lost 0 bases, with 9 bases between them. DNA for the CDR3: TGTGCCAGCAGCCAAGTTTTCCGGACTAACTATGGCTACACCTTC. Protein sequence: CASSQVFRTNYGYTF.

At least ten counts were recorded for this clonotype. This chain connects TRBV5-1 to TRBJ2-6; the D gene is possibly TRBD1 (6 bases). The V gene's germline CDR1 is SGHRS and CDR2 YFSETQ. The CDR3 consists of 16 residues. The V gene lost 1 base and the J gene lost 0 bases, with 8 bases spanning the gap. This CDR3 reads CASSLTGSSGANVLTF. Written as DNA, the CDR3 is TGCGCCAGCAGCTTGACAGGGTCCTCTGGGGCCAACGTCCTGACTTTC.

This clonotype has ten or more counts. V is TRBV20-1 and J is TRBJ2-1; D might be TRBD2 (6 bases). This CDR3 comprises 16 residues. V lost 5 bases and J 2 bases, leaving 19 bases between the germline ends. Germline CDR1 DFQATT, CDR2 SNEGSKA (reference sequence). The CDR3 coding sequence is TGCAGTGCTCCCGGGGGTAGGGGTGGGACCTACAATGAGCAGTTCTTC. This sequence encodes CSAPGGRGGTYNEQFF.

This clonotype was counted ten times or more. The gene calls are TRBV6-5 and TRBJ1-6, with D uncertain. Trimming removed 5 bases at V and 0 bases at J, with 11 bases between. Germline values: CDR1 MNHEY, CDR2 SVGAGI. The CDR3 extends over 16 amino acids. CDR3 in amino acids: CASSLSPSSYNSPLHF. The CDR3 bases are TGTGCCAGCAGTCTGAGTCCGAGCTCCTATAATTCACCCCTCCACTTT.

This clonotype was detected ten times or more. V is TRBV12-3 or TRBV12-4 and J is TRBJ2-2, with 13 bases fitting TRBD2. The ends lost 7 bases at V and 4 bases at J; junction bases unmatched: 9. CDR3 length: 17 residues. CDR3 residues: CASKLLTSGGRTGELFF. For the CDR3, the DNA is TGTGCCAGCAAGCTACTGACTAGCGGGGGGCGCACCGGGGAGCTGTTTTTT.

This clonotype was recorded many times. CDR3: CASGDAWSGAKNIQYF. DNA of the CDR3: TGTGCCAGCGGGGACGCTTGGTCAGGAGCCAAAAACATTCAGTACTTC. The rearrangement joins TRBV6-2 or TRBV6-3 to TRBJ2-4; D may be TRBD1 or TRBD2 (5 bases each). Germline V gene data show CDR1 as MNHEY and CDR2 as SVGEGT. Trimming stripped 8 bases from V and 0 bases from J, with 17 bases between. The length of the CDR3 is 16 residues.

This clonotype was seen at least ten times. The chain uses TRBV18 and TRBJ2-5; no reliable D call. The V and J ends lost 6 bases and 3 bases respectively, with 2 bases between them. The CDR3 length is 10 residues. CDR1 and CDR2 (germline): KGHSH, LQKENI. The CDR3 DNA follows: TGTGCCAGCTCGGAAGAGACCCAGTACTTC. It specifies CASSEETQYF.

This clonotype was counted ten times or more. The rearrangement links TRBV5-1 to TRBJ1-2, with 9 bases fitting TRBD1. Trimming took 3 bases from V and 1 from J; bases not matched to a gene: 13. The CDR3 runs 18 residues. Germline V lookup: CDR1 SGHRS, CDR2 YFSETQ. CDR3 DNA sequence: TGCGCCAGCAGCTCACGGGGACAGGGCCTCCTACTTAACTATGGCTACACCTTC. Amino acid sequence: CASSSRGQGLLLNYGYTF.

This clonotype appeared many times. The chain recombines TRBV7-8 with TRBJ1-2; D unclear. Germline-derived CDR1 and CDR2 are SGHVS and FQNEAQ. The ends were cut back, 2 bases at V and 6 bases at J, with 13 bases in the middle. CDR3 length: 14 amino acids. The CDR3, as DNA: TGTGCCAGCAGCTTAAGTCTAGGGATTAATGGCTACACCTTC. This encodes CASSLSLGINGYTF. The complete variable domain, with remaining parts taken from reference TRBV7-8 and TRBJ1-2, reads GAGVSQSPRYKVAKRGQDVALRCDPISGHVSLFWYQQALGQGPEFLTYFQNEAQLDKSGLPSDRFFAERPEGSVSTLKIQRTQQEDSAVYLCASSLSLGINGYTFGSGTRLTVV.